What follows is one T cell receptor beta chain and its context. Though nominally healthy at sampling, donors likely had unrecorded immune exposures. This entry is derived from a study of cytomegalovirus exposure and HLA in healthy donors. Amplification used 60 Vbeta primers and 13 Jbeta primers. Assay: immunoSEQ multiplex PCR; the TCRdb copy retains only in-frame clones and omits some. Altogether approximately 210,000 clones are present, about 87% being singletons, with the ten largest covering 1.5% to 2%. This CDR3 region has 13 residues. Trimming took off 5 bases at V and 5 bases at J, with 13 bases between the two ends. CDR1 is PRHDT and CDR2 is FYEKMQ in the germline V gene (reference sequence).

The sample was PBMCs. The rearrangement links TRBV13 to TRBJ2-7; D is unclear. This TCR was sampled from a woman aged 18-29 years in good health and CMV-seronegative. The CDR3 DNA reads as TGTGCCAGCAGCGCGGCTGAGTTCGACGAGCAGTACTTC. This codes for CASSAAEFDEQYF.